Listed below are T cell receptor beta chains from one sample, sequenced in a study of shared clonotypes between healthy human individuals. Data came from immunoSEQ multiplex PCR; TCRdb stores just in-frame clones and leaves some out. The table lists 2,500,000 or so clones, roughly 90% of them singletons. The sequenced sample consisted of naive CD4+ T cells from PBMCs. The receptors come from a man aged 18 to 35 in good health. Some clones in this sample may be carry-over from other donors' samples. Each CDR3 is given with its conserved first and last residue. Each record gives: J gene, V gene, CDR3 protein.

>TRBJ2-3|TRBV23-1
CASSLPGTGFSGDTQYF
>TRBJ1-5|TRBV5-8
CASSLVQRPQHF
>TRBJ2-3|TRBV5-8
CASSRISTGGTDTQYF
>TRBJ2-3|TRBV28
CASSLRGSGSDTQYF
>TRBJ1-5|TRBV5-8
CASSEDSDNQPQHF
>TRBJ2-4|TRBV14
CASSRVRTSGRAENIQYF
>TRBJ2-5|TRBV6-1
CASSEGISGTGQETQYF
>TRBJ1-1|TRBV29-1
CSGNRGNTEAFF
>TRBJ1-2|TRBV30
CAWTPQGPYGYTF
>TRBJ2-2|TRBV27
CASSLRILSRELFF
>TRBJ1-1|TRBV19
CASSIGQLAGFF
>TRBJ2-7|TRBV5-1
CASSLEGGASGAYEQYF
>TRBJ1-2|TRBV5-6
CASSPRGGRGYTF
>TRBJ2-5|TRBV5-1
CASSRGSQETQYF
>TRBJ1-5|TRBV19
CASSVHRGRSNQPQHF
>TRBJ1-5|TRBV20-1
CSAREQYRQHF
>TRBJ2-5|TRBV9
CASSARTGQETQYF
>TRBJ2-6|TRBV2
CASSDGTGAAGANVLTF
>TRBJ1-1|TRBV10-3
CAISEMGARNTEAFF
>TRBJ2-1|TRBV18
CASSPRGQGYNEQFF
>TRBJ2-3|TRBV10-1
CASSGGTGSADTQYF
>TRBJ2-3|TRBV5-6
CASSSRDRPPDTQYF
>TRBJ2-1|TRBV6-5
CASSYARTGLNEQFF
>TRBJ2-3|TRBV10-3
CAISSGLAGGGDTQYF
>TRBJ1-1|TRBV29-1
CSVESQTGGSAEAFF
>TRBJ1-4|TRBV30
CAWTGKGSEKLFF
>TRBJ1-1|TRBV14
CASSLPGTVNTEAFF
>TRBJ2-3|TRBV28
CASSPPAGTDTQYF
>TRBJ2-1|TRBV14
CASSPRTSGRAYDEQFF
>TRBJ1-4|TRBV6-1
CASSEGTGSEKLFF
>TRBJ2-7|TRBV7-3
CASSPSGRASEQYF